The rows below give T cell receptor beta chains drawn from one sample of a study of shared clonotypes between healthy human individuals. Sequencing was performed with immunoSEQ multiplex PCR; in TCRdb, only in-frame clones are kept and a portion is missing. The sample consists of about 870,000 clones, about 91% of them appearing once. Sequencing was performed on naive CD8+ T cells sorted from blood. Receptors originate from a man aged 30 to 39 in good health. CDR3s leave out the opening cysteine and the closing phenylalanine or tryptophan.

v_gene | CDR3aa
TRBV7-8 | ASSRRTSGRNVEQF
TRBV7-8 | ASSLNPSNQPQH
TRBV9 | ASSGAPGQHNEQF
TRBV5-6 | ASSLESGQIYGYT
TRBV9 | ASSVSGFSYNEQF
TRBV30 | AWSVLTEYNEQF
TRBV7-9 | ASSQLTSGTYEQY
TRBV18 | ASSPPGATYNEQF
TRBV6-4 | ASSVERVTANVLT
TRBV6-5 | ASSIVRAQEQY
TRBV6-1 | ASSEGRARTNTEAF
TRBV27 | ASSLYGREQY
TRBV7-9 | ASSGQPSYEQY